This paragraph covers one T cell receptor (beta chain) sequence. This sample is drawn from a study of Ad26.COV2.S vaccination and SARS-CoV-2 variants. There are 16 residues in the CDR3. The ends lost 1 base at V and 4 bases at J; junction bases unmatched: 6. CDR1 and CDR2 (germline): SEHNR, FQNEAQ (reference sequence). The treatment denotes: about 20 received Ad26.COV2.S at low or high dose, single or two shots; about 5 received placebo; per-sample allocation not given. Day 63 following the first vaccine or placebo injection was when the samples were taken. Assay: immunoSEQ multiplex PCR; the TCRdb copy retains only in-frame clones and omits some. The data show 300,000 to 500,000 clones, roughly nine tenths seen once.

The sequence came from a person between 18 and 65 years old who received the Ad26.COV2.S COVID-19 vaccine or a placebo. The sequencing here drew on peripheral blood, taken in a trial of Ad26.COV2.S vaccine versus placebo. This chain connects TRBV7-9 to TRBJ1-4; 7 nucleotides match TRBD1. The CDR3 spells CASSLGGTAINEKLFF. Written as DNA, the CDR3 is TGTGCCAGCAGCTTAGGCGGGACAGCGATTAATGAAAAACTGTTTTTT.